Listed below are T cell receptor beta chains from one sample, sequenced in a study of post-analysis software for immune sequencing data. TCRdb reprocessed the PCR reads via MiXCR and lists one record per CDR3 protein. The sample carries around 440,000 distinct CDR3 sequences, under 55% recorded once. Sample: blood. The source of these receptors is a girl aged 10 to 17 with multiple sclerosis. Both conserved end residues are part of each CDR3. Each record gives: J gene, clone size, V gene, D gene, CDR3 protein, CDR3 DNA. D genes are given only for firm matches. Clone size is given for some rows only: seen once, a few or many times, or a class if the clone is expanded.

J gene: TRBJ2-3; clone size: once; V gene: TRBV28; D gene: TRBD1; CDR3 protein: CASRYGDRESDTQYF; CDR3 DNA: TGTGCCAGCAGATACGGGGACAGGGAATCAGATACGCAGTATTTT
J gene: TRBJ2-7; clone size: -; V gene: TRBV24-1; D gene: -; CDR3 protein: CATSVAGSPYEQYF; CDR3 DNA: TGTGCCACCAGTGTGGCAGGGTCTCCCTACGAGCAGTACTTC
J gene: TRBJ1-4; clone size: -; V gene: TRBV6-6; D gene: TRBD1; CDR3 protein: CASSYRQGTNEKLFF; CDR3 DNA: TGTGCCAGCAGTTACCGACAGGGAACTAATGAAAAACTGTTTTTT
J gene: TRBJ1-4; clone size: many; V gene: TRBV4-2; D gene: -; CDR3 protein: CASSQESLTGFGEKLFF; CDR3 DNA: TGTGCCAGCAGCCAGGAGTCGCTGACAGGCTTTGGTGAAAAACTGTTTTTT
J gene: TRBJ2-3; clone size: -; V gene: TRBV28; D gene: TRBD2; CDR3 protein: CASTGTSGPDTQYF; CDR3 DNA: TGTGCCAGCACGGGGACTAGCGGACCAGATACGCAGTATTTT
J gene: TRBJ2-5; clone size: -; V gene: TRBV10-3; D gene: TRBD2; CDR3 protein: CAISESGAGALNEQYF; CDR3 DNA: TGTGCCATCAGTGAGTCGGGAGCGGGAGCCCTCAATGAGCAGTACTTC
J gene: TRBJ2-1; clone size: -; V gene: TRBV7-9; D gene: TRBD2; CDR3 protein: CASSTPSLGGRSYEQFF; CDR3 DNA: TGTGCCAGCAGCACACCCTCCTTGGGCGGGAGAAGCTATGAGCAGTTCTTC
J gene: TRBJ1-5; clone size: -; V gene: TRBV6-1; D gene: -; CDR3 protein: CASRREGDQPQHF; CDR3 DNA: TGTGCCAGCCGGAGGGAGGGGGATCAGCCCCAGCATTTT
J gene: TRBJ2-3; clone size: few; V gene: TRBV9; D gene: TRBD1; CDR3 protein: CASSVQTGSGDTQYF; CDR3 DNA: TGTGCCAGCAGCGTACAGACAGGGTCGGGAGATACGCAGTATTTT
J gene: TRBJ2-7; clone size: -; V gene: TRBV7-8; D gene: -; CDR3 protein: CASSFSRVPYEQYF; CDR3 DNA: TGTGCCAGCAGCTTCTCCAGGGTCCCCTACGAGCAGTACTTC
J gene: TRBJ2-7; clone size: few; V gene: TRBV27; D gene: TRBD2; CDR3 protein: CASSPGGSGYEQYF; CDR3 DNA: TGTGCCAGCAGCCCGGGAGGGTCCGGCTACGAGCAGTACTTC
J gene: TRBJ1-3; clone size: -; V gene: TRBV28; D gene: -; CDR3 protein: CASPDSSGNTIYF; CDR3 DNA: TGTGCCAGCCCGGACAGCTCTGGAAACACCATATATTTT
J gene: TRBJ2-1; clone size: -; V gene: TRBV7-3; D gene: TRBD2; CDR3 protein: CASSLTVTSGRNEQFF; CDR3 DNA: TGTGCCAGCAGCTTAACGGTCACTAGCGGGAGGAATGAGCAGTTCTTC
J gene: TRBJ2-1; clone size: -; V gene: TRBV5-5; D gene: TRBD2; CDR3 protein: CASSLPTGGSFEQFF; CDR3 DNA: TGTGCCAGCAGCTTGCCAACGGGAGGGTCCTTCGAGCAGTTCTTC
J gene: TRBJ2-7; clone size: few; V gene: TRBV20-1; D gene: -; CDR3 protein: CSARVQGAGYEQYF; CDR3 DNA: TGCAGTGCTAGAGTCCAGGGTGCGGGATACGAGCAGTACTTC
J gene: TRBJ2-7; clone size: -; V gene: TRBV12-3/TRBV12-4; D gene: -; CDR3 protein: CASSPNGMGETLYF; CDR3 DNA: TGTGCCAGCAGCCCCAACGGGATGGGAGAGACCCTGTACTTC
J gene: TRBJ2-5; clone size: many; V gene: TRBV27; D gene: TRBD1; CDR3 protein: CASSHAGTEAETQYF; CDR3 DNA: TGTGCCAGCAGCCACGCCGGGACAGAAGCAGAGACCCAGTACTTC
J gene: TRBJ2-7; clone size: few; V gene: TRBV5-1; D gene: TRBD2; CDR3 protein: CASSFSGGSRYEQYF; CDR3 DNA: TGCGCCAGCAGCTTCTCGGGCGGGAGTAGATACGAGCAGTACTTC
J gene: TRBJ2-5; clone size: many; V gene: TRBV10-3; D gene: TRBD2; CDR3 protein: CAIGTTQETQYF; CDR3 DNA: TGTGCCATCGGGACTACACAAGAGACCCAGTACTTC
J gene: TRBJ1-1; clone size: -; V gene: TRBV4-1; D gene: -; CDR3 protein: CASSVGRGSTEAFF; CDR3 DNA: TGCGCCAGCAGCGTCGGGCGGGGGTCCACTGAAGCTTTCTTT
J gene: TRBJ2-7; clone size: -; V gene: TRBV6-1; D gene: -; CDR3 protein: CASSEGAAGPTYEQYF; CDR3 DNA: TGTGCCAGCAGTGAAGGAGCGGCAGGTCCCACCTACGAGCAGTACTTC
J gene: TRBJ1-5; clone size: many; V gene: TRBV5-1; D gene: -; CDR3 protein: CASSLDGSASNQPQHF; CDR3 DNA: TGCGCCAGCAGCTTGGATGGGTCAGCTAGCAATCAGCCCCAGCATTTT
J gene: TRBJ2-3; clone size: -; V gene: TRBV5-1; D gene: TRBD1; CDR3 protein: CASSSGQGIPDTQYF; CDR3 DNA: TGCGCCAGCAGCTCCGGACAGGGGATCCCAGATACGCAGTATTTT
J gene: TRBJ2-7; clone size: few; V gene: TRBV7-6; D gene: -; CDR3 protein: CASSPTETLYEQYF; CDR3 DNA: TGTGCCAGCAGCCCAACAGAGACCCTCTACGAGCAGTACTTC